The 31 T cell receptor beta chains below all came from one sample that was sequenced in a study of T cell responses to AZD1222 COVID-19 vaccine. Profiled with immunoSEQ multiplex PCR; TCRdb holds only in-frame clones, not every one. The profile shows about 45,000 clones, about 82% of them singletons. The specimen comprised peripheral blood, sampled 28 days after the second dose of the MenACWY control vaccine. These receptors originate from an adult who received the MenACWY meningococcal vaccine as a control.

The rearrangement uses TRBV28 and TRBJ2-3; 11 bases match TRBD1. There are 14 residues in the CDR3. V lost 6 bases, J lost 4 bases, and 3 bases stayed unmatched. CDR1 and CDR2 from the germline V gene are MDHEN and SYDVKM. Here the CDR3 DNA reads TGTGCCAGCAGGGACAGGGGGCGGCCAGATACGCAGTATTTT. Encoded protein: CASRDRGRPDTQYF.

This clone was detected a few times. This rearrangement joins TRBV30 to TRBJ2-7; D perhaps matches TRBD1 (5 bases). The CDR3 runs 14 residues. Germline V gene data show CDR1 as GTSNPN and CDR2 as SVGIG (reference sequence). The V end was cut by 3 bases, the J end by 0 bases, with 12 bases between. CDR3 nucleotides: TGTGCCTGGAGGTCGTGGGGCTACTCCTACGAGCAGTACTTC. Encoded protein: CAWRSWGYSYEQYF.

The rearrangement joins TRBV6-5 to TRBJ1-2; a weak D match, TRBD1 (6 bases). The CDR3 extends over 13 amino acids. V lost 9 bases, J lost 0 bases, and 11 bases lay in between. The germline V gene has CDR1 MNHEY and CDR2 SVGAGI. CDR3 bases: TGTGCCAGTCTTAGGACAGCTAACTATGGCTACACCTTC. It specifies CASLRTANYGYTF.

This clone was counted a single time. The chain couples TRBV6-5 to TRBJ1-2, with 9 nucleotides matching TRBD1. The CDR3 is 15 amino acids. Germline CDR1 reads MNHEY; CDR2 reads SVGAGI. The V gene end was trimmed by 2 bases and the J gene end by 7 bases; junction bases not matched to a gene: 8. The DNA of the CDR3 is TGTGCCAGCAGTTACGGTACTACAGGGGGCCTTGGCTACACCTTC. Its protein product is CASSYGTTGGLGYTF.

This clone came up once. The chain carries TRBV7-9 and TRBJ2-7, with D unresolved. The CDR3 runs to 15 residues. Trimming cost V 2 bases and J 7 bases, with 18 bases left between them. The germline gives CDR1 SEHNR, CDR2 FQNEAQ (reference sequence). CDR3: CASSLSGLTLREQYF. The CDR3 DNA is TGTGCCAGCAGCTTATCGGGCCTAACCCTACGAGAGCAGTACTTC.

The rearrangement links TRBV11-3 to TRBJ2-5, with 11 nucleotides matching TRBD2. The CDR3 totals 16 residues. J was trimmed by 3 bases and V by 5 bases; bases with no gene match: 8. Germline V gene data show CDR1 as SGHNT and CDR2 as YENEEA. The CDR3 sequence is CASSPGGTSGKETQYF. Written as DNA, the CDR3 is TGTGCCAGCAGCCCCGGAGGGACTAGCGGAAAAGAGACCCAGTACTTC.

This chain links TRBV11-2 with TRBJ2-7, with TRBD2 as a possible D gene (6 bases). Germline V lookup: CDR1 SGHAT, CDR2 FQNNGV. V was cut by 5 bases and J by 2 bases, with 13 bases left in between. CDR3 length: 14 amino acids. CDR3 sequence (DNA): TGTGCCAGCAGCCCCAAGACTAGGACCTACGAGCAGTACTTC. It translates to CASSPKTRTYEQYF.

CDR3 in DNA: TGTGCCAGCAGTGAATACAACAGGGGGCGACACACTGAAGCTTTCTTT. Translation: CASSEYNRGRHTEAFF. V and J are TRBV25-1 and TRBJ1-1, with 9 bases fitting TRBD1. The germline CDR1 and CDR2 sequences are MGHDK and SYGVNS. The V and J ends lost 0 bases and 3 bases, in that order; junction bases with no gene match: 5. The CDR3 totals 16 residues.

The V and J genes are TRBV6-4 and TRBJ2-2; D is undetermined. The CDR3 is 15 amino acids. In germline, CDR1 is MRHNA, CDR2 SNTAGT. Trimming removed 2 bases from V and 3 bases from J, with 10 bases in between. CDR3 DNA: TGTGCCAGCAGTGACGCCCCTGAGCACACCGGGGAGCTGTTTTTT. Encoded protein: CASSDAPEHTGELFF.

The chain uses TRBV6-1 and TRBJ2-2; no clear D gene. The V and J ends lost 2 bases and 1 base respectively, with 8 bases between them. Germline CDR1 MNHNS, CDR2 SASEGT. The CDR3 sequence is 15 residues long. The CDR3 here is CASSEKAGNTGELFF. The CDR3 DNA reads TGTGCCAGCAGTGAAAAGGCAGGGAACACCGGGGAGCTGTTTTTT.

The V call is TRBV2, the J call TRBJ2-5; D uncertain. Germline V gives CDR1 SNHLY, CDR2 FYNNEI. The V end was cut by 1 base, the J end by 5 bases, with 11 bases between. CDR3 length: 14 amino acids. The CDR3 DNA reads as TGTGCCAGCAGTGAAGAGTCGCTTGTTGAGACCCAGTACTTC. Its translation: CASSEESLVETQYF.

This rearrangement joins TRBV7-2 to TRBJ2-1; D call uncertain. CDR3 length: 15 residues. V was pared by 1 base and J by 6 bases, with 13 bases between. Germline V gene lookup returns CDR1 SGHTA and CDR2 FQGNSA. CDR3 bases: TGTGCCAGCAGCTTAGTCTGGGGATCGTCCAATGAGCAGTTCTTC. Translated: CASSLVWGSSNEQFF.

The chain links TRBV3-1 (or the pseudogene TRBV3-2) to TRBJ2-1, with 10 bases matching TRBD2. The CDR3 runs 13 residues. Germline loops: CDR1 LGHDT, CDR2 YNNKEL (reference sequence). V trimming: 9 bases; J trimming: 5 bases; junction bases outside the gene matches: 4. The CDR3 DNA sequence: TGTGCCAGTGGACTAGCGGCAAACAATGAGCAGTTCTTC. The encoded protein is CASGLAANNEQFF.

The V call is TRBV28, the J call TRBJ2-5; D possibly matches TRBD1 or TRBD2 (5 bases each). The germline gives CDR1 MDHEN, CDR2 SYDVKM. The V and J ends lost 7 bases and 5 bases respectively, with 17 bases between them. The CDR3 has 14 amino acids. CDR3 DNA: TGTGCCAGCAAAAATCAGGGTAGAGGGGAGACCCAGTACTTC. It codes for CASKNQGRGETQYF.

The chain combines TRBV10-1 with TRBJ2-7; D gene unclear. CDR3 size: 13 residues. The germline CDR1 and CDR2 sequences are WNHNN and SYGVQD (reference sequence). The germline V and J ends were trimmed by 4 bases and 7 bases, with 14 bases remaining between them. In nucleotides, the CDR3 is TGCGCCAGCAGTGTTGGTCTCCACGGGGAGCAGTACTTC. Its translation is CASSVGLHGEQYF.

The chain links TRBV9 to TRBJ1-1, with 7 bases fitting TRBD1. Germline trimming cut 4 bases from V and 4 bases from J; bases unmatched to any gene: 7. The CDR3 loop spans 14 amino acids. CDR1 is SGDLS and CDR2 is YYNGEE in the germline V gene. CDR3 DNA: TGTGCCAGCAGCTTAGGGGGCGCGGGCACTGAAGCTTTCTTT. This gives the protein CASSLGGAGTEAFF.

V and J are TRBV28 and TRBJ1-3; D ambiguous. Between the trimmed V and J ends, which lost 8 bases and 0 bases, there was a span of 11 bases. Looked up from germline, CDR1 is MDHEN and CDR2 is SYDVKM. The CDR3 loop spans 14 amino acids. The CDR3 region has the DNA TGTGCCAGCTCCCCGTCAATCTCTGGAAACACCATATATTTT. Translated, it gives CASSPSISGNTIYF.

The genes are TRBV5-1 and TRBJ1-1; D unclear. V lost 0 bases and J lost 2, with 11 bases in between. Germline CDR1 and CDR2: SGHRS and YFSETQ. The CDR3 has 15 amino acids. CDR3: CASSLGIRANTEAFF. CDR3 sequence (DNA): TGCGCCAGCAGCTTGGGAATTCGGGCCAACACTGAAGCTTTCTTT.

The rearrangement joins TRBV14 to TRBJ2-2; 8 positions agree with TRBD2. V was pared by 1 base and J by 6 bases, with 7 bases of the junction left unmatched. CDR3 length equals 16 residues. Per germline, CDR1 SGHDN and CDR2 FVKESK. CDR3 nucleotides: TGTGCCAGCAGCCAAGTCGGGACTAGTGCGGCCGGGGAGCTGTTTTTT. It is translated as CASSQVGTSAAGELFF. The whole variable domain, remainder taken from reference TRBV14 and TRBJ2-2, is EAGVTQFPSHSVIEKGQTVTLRCDPISGHDNLYWYRRVMGKEIKFLLHFVKESKQDESGMPNNRFLAERTGGTYSTLKVQPAELEDSGVYFCASSQVGTSAAGELFFGEGSRLTVL.

The count of this clone is one. The gene calls are TRBV7-9 and TRBJ2-2, with D possibly matching TRBD1 (6 bases). CDR1 and CDR2 from the germline V gene are SEHNR and FQNEAQ (reference sequence). This CDR3 is 14 amino acids long. The V end was cut by 4 bases, the J end by 1 base, with 7 bases between. The CDR3 loop is CASSWGRNTGELFF. DNA for the CDR3: TGTGCCAGCAGCTGGGGGCGGAACACCGGGGAGCTGTTTTTT.

CDR3 protein: CASSFTGTKYEQYF. For the CDR3, the DNA is TGTGCCAGCAGCTTCACCGGGACAAAATACGAGCAGTACTTC. The V gene is TRBV7-2, the J gene TRBJ2-7; weak D call: TRBD1 (6 bases). CDR3 length: 14 amino acids. Germline V gene lookup returns CDR1 SGHTA and CDR2 FQGNSA. Trimming removed 3 bases from V and 4 bases from J, with 13 bases in between.

The chain links TRBV30 to TRBJ1-2; D is perhaps TRBD1 (6 bases). Trimming took off 2 bases at V and 6 bases at J, with 13 bases between the two ends. Germline V lookup: CDR1 GTSNPN, CDR2 SVGIG (reference sequence). This CDR3 has 13 residues. The CDR3 here is CAWSRDGGHGYTF. The CDR3 nucleotides are TGTGCCTGGAGTCGGGACGGGGGCCATGGCTACACCTTC.

The chain joins TRBV4-1 to TRBJ2-5; D not certain. Germline V lookup: CDR1 MGHRA, CDR2 YSYEKL. Trimming shortened V by 1 base and J by 1 base, and 4 bases separated the two germline ends. The CDR3 spans 13 residues. DNA for the CDR3: TGCGCCAGCAGCCAAGTGGCCCAAGAGACCCAGTACTTC. Protein: CASSQVAQETQYF.

The chain carries TRBV21-1 and TRBJ2-3; TRBD1 was called by the table and not checked on the DNA. TRBV21-1 counts as a pseudogene. CDR3 length: 17 amino acids. The DNA for the CDR3 is TGTGCCAGCAGCATTTCCGGGACAGGGGTCGGCACAGATACGCAGTATTTT. This encodes CASSISGTGVGTDTQYF.

The CDR3 coding sequence is TGCGCCAGCAGCTTGAGGGCAGGGAAGAGCACCGGGGAGCTGTTTTTT. Translated, it gives CASSLRAGKSTGELFF. The V gene is TRBV5-1, the J gene TRBJ2-2, with D tentatively TRBD1 (5 bases). The CDR3 is 16 amino acids. The germline V gene has CDR1 SGHRS and CDR2 YFSETQ. V was trimmed by 1 base and J by 4 bases, leaving 14 bases between them.

This clone appeared a few times. This chain joins TRBV4-2 and TRBJ2-1, with TRBD1 matching over 7 bases. The CDR3 covers 15 residues. The V gene's germline CDR1 is LGHNA and CDR2 YNFKEQ. Trimming removed 3 bases from V and 6 bases from J; junction bases left unmatched: 8. The CDR3 sequence is CASSQTGSKLNEQFF. The DNA for the CDR3 is TGTGCCAGCAGCCAGACAGGGTCAAAGCTCAATGAGCAGTTCTTC.

The chain links TRBV2 to TRBJ1-5; a weak D match, TRBD1 (6 bases). This CDR3 has 16 amino acids. The V and J ends lost 9 bases and 0 bases respectively, with 18 bases between them. Germline CDR1 SNHLY, CDR2 FYNNEI. CDR3 protein: CARGGPGGYSNQPQHF. In nucleotides, the CDR3 is TGTGCCAGAGGGGGGCCCGGGGGCTATAGCAATCAGCCCCAGCATTTT.

V gene TRBV5-4 combines with J gene TRBJ1-6; D is unresolved. The V and J ends lost 0 bases and 8 bases respectively, with 15 bases between them. The CDR3 covers 16 residues. Germline CDR1 SGHNT, CDR2 YYREEE (reference sequence). CDR3 loop: CASSLALEGSYSPLHF. CDR3 nucleotides: TGTGCCAGCAGCTTGGCCTTGGAAGGGTCATATTCACCCCTCCACTTT. Looking up the rest from reference TRBV5-4 and TRBJ1-6 gives the full variable domain: ETGVTQSPTHLIKTRGQQVTLRCSSQSGHNTVSWYQQALGQGPQFIFQYYREEENGRGNFPPRFSGLQFPNYSSELNVNALELDDSALYLCASSLALEGSYSPLHFGNGTRLTVT.

The V and J genes are TRBV9 and TRBJ2-2; TRBD2 agrees at 8 bases. The length of the CDR3 is 18 residues. V dropped 3 bases and J dropped 3; count of bases not matched to a gene: 13. Per the germline V gene, CDR1 is SGDLS and CDR2 is YYNGEE. CDR3 amino acids: CASSDLAGYPLDTGELFF. The CDR3 DNA sequence: TGTGCCAGCAGCGATCTAGCGGGTTACCCCTTGGACACCGGGGAGCTGTTTTTT.

In its sample, this clone was seen once. The V and J genes are TRBV6-1 and TRBJ1-5; D remains ambiguous. V was shortened by 3 bases and J by 6 bases, with 15 bases between the two germline ends. The CDR3 extends over 15 amino acids. Germline CDR1 reads MNHNS; CDR2 reads SASEGT. The CDR3 DNA sequence: TGTGCCAGCAGTGAGGGCCCCGGTCCGGGTCAGCCCCAGCATTTT. Protein product: CASSEGPGPGQPQHF.

The chain carries TRBV4-2 and TRBJ2-1; TRBD2 agrees at 15 bases. The CDR3 has 18 amino acids. Germline CDR1 is LGHNA and CDR2 is YNFKEQ. After removal of 4 bases from V and 8 bases from J, the junction contained 12 bases not matched to a gene. The DNA for the CDR3 is TGTGCCAGCAGCCGATTGGGAGCGGGACTAGCGGGAGGCCATGAGCAGTTCTTC. Its translation: CASSRLGAGLAGGHEQFF.